This T cell receptor beta chain was found in a study of blood T cell repertoires in COVID-19. Original processing notes: Amplified reference gene primers provided the basis for estimating nucleated cell counts. Assay used: immunoSEQ multiplex PCR; TCRdb lists only in-frame clones, some missing. V, J and clone size were drawn from that table, and D and trimming were deduced from the DNA. Of about 200,000 clones listed, approximately 90% are singletons. Germline assignment: CDR1 MDHEN and CDR2 SYDVKM. The CDR3 is 17 amino acids. Germline trimming cut 2 bases from V and 2 bases from J; bases unmatched to any gene: 10.

The rearrangement uses TRBV28 and TRBJ2-7; TRBD2 matches 9 bases. Sequenced: peripheral blood. The TCR originated in a man in his sixties with COVID-19, enrolled during active disease. CDR3 sequence: CASSLRRGREMAYEQYF. As DNA, the CDR3 is TGTGCCAGCAGTTTAAGGCGCGGGAGGGAAATGGCCTACGAGCAGTACTTC.